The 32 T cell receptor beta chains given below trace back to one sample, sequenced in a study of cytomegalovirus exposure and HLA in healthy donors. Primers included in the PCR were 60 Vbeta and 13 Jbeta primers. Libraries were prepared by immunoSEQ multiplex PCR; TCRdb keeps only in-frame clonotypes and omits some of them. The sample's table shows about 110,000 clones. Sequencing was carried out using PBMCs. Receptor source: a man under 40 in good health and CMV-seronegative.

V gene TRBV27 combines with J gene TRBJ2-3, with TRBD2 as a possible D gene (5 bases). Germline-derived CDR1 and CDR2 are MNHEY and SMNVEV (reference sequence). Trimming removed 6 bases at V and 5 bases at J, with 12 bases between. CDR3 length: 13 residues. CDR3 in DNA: TGTGCCAGCAGCCGGATCGCGGGAGATACGCAGTATTTT. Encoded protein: CASSRIAGDTQYF.

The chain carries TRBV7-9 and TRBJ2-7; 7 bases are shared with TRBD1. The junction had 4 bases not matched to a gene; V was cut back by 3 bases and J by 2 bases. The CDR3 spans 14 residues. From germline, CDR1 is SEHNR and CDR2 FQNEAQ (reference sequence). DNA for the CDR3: TGTGCCAGCAGCTTGGGACAGTTAACCTACGAGCAGTACTTC. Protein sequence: CASSLGQLTYEQYF.

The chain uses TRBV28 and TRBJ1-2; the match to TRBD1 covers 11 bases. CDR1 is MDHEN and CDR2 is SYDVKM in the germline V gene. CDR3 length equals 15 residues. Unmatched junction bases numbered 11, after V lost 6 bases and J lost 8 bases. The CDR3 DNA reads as TGTGCCAGCAGCAGTACCGGACAGGGGGCCGGGGGCTACACCTTC. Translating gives CASSSTGQGAGGYTF.

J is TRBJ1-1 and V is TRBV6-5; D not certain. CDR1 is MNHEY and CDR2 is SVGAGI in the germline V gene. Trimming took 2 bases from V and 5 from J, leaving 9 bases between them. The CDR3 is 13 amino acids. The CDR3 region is CASSYEATTEAFF. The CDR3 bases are TGTGCCAGCAGTTACGAGGCCACTACTGAAGCTTTCTTT.

The CDR3 DNA reads TGTGCCACCTTCTCGGAGGGTTCAGGGGAGCAGTTCTTC. Amino acids: CATFSEGSGEQFF. The chain combines TRBV6-5 with TRBJ2-1; a weak D match, TRBD2 (6 bases). CDR3 length: 13 residues. With 10 bases removed from V and 10 bases from J, the gap between germline ends came to 20 bases. CDR1 is MNHEY, CDR2 SVGAGI, per germline.

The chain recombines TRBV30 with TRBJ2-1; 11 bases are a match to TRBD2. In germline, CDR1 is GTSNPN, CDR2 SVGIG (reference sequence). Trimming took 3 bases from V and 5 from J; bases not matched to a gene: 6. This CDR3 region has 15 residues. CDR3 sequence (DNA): TGTGCCTGGAGGGGGACTAGCGGCGTCCACAATGAGCAGTTCTTC. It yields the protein CAWRGTSGVHNEQFF.

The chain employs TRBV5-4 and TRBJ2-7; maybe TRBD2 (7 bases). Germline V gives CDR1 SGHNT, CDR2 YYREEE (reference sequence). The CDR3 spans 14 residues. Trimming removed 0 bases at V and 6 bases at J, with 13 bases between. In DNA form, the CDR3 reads TGTGCCAGCAGCTTGGGTAGGGGGGGTGGCGAGCAGTACTTC. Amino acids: CASSLGRGGGEQYF.

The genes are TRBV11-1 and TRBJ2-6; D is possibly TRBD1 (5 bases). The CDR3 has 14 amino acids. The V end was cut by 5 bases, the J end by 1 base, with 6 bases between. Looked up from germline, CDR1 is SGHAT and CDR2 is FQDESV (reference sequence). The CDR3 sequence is CASSPGSGANVLTF. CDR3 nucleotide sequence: TGTGCCAGCAGCCCAGGGTCTGGGGCCAACGTCCTGACTTTC.

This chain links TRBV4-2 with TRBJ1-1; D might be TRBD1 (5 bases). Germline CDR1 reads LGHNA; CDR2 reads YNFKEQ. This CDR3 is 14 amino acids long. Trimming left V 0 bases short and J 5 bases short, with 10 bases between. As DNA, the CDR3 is TGTGCCAGCAGCCAAGATTTGGGGCTGACTGAAGCTTTCTTT. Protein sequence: CASSQDLGLTEAFF.

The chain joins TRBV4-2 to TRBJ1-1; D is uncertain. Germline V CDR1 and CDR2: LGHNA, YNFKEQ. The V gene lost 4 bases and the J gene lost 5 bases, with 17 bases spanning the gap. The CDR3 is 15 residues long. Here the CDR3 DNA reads TGTGCCAGCAGCCTCCAGGCCGGCCCCGAAACTGAAGCTTTCTTT. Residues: CASSLQAGPETEAFF.

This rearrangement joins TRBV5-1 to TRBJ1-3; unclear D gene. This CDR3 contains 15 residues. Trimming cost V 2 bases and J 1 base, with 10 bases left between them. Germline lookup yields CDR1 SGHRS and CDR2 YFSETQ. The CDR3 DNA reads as TGCGCCAGCAGCTTAGATGGCGGTTCTGGAAACACCATATATTTT. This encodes CASSLDGGSGNTIYF.

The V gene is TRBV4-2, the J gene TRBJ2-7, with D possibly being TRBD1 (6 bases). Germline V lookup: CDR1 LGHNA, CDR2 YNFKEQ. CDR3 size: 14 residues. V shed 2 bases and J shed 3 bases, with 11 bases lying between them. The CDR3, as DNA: TGTGCCAGCAGCCAAACCTTACAGGGCTACGAGCAGTACTTC. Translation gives CASSQTLQGYEQYF.

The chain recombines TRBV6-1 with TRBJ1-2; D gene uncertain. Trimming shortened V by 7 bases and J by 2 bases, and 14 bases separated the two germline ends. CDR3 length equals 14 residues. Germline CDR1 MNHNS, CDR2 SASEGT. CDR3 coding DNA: TGTGCCAGCACCGAATGGGAGCGGAACTATGGCTACACCTTC. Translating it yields CASTEWERNYGYTF.

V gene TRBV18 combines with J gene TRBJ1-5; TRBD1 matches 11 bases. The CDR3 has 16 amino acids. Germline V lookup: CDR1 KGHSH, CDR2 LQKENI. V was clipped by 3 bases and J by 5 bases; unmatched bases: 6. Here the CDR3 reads CASSPSGTGGYQPQHF. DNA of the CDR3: TGTGCCAGCTCACCCTCCGGGACAGGGGGGTATCAGCCCCAGCATTTT.

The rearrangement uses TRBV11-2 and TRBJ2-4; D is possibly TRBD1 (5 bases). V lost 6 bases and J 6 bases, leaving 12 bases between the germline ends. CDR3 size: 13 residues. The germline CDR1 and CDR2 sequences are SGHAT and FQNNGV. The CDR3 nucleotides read TGTGCCAGCAGTAGCTCCCAGGGAAACATTCAGTACTTC. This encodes CASSSSQGNIQYF. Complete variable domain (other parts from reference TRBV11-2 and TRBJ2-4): EAGVAQSPRYKIIEKRQSVAFWCNPISGHATLYWYQQILGQGPKLLIQFQNNGVVDDSQLPKDRFSAERLKGVDSTLKIQPAKLEDSAVYLCASSSSQGNIQYFGAGTRLSVL.

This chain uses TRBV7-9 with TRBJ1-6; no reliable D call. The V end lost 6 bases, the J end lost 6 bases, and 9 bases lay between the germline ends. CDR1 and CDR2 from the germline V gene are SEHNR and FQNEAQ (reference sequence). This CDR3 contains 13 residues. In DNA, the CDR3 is TGTGCCAGCAGTCGTGACTTTAATTCACCCCTCCACTTT. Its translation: CASSRDFNSPLHF.

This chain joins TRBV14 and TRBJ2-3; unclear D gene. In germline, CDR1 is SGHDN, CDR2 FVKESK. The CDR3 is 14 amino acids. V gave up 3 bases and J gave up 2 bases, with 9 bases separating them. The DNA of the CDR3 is TGTGCCAGCAGCCAGAGGATATTCACAGATACGCAGTATTTT. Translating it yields CASSQRIFTDTQYF. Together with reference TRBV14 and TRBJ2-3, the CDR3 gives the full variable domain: EAGVTQFPSHSVIEKGQTVTLRCDPISGHDNLYWYRRVMGKEIKFLLHFVKESKQDESGMPNNRFLAERTGGTYSTLKVQPAELEDSGVYFCASSQRIFTDTQYFGPGTRLTVL.

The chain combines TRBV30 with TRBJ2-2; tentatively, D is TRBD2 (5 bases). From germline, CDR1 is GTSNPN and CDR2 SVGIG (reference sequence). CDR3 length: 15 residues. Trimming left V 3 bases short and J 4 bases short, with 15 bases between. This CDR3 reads CAWRPDIGVTGELFF. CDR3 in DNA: TGTGCCTGGAGGCCCGATATCGGGGTCACCGGGGAGCTGTTTTTT.

CDR3 DNA sequence: TGTGCCAGCTCACCCGGCGGGGACAGGGGGAACTACGAGCAGTACTTC. This sequence encodes CASSPGGDRGNYEQYF. The chain links TRBV18 to TRBJ2-7; 11 bases match TRBD1. The CDR3 spans 16 residues. The V gene's germline CDR1 is KGHSH and CDR2 LQKENI. The V segment lost 3 bases and the J segment 3 bases; nucleotides outside the gene matches: 7.

CDR3 amino acids: CASSISSYNEQFF. CDR3 nucleotide sequence: TGTGCCAGTAGTATCAGCTCCTACAATGAGCAGTTCTTC. The chain links TRBV19 to TRBJ2-1; D not resolved. This CDR3 is built from 13 residues. Germline loops: CDR1 LNHDA, CDR2 SQIVND (reference sequence). Trimming cost V 3 bases and J 0 bases, with 3 bases left between them.

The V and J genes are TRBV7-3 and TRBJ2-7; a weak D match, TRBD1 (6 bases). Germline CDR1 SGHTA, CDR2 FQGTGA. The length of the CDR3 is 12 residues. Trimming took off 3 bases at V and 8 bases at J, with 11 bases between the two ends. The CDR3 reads CASSFAQGKQYF. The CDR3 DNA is TGTGCCAGCAGCTTCGCACAGGGAAAGCAGTACTTC.

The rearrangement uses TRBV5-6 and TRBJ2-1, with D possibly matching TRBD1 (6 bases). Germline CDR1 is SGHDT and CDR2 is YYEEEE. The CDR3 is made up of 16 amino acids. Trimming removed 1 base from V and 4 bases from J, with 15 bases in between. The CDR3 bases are TGTGCCAGCAGCTTGTTGGGGGCAAACTTATACAATGAGCAGTTCTTC. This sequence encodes CASSLLGANLYNEQFF.

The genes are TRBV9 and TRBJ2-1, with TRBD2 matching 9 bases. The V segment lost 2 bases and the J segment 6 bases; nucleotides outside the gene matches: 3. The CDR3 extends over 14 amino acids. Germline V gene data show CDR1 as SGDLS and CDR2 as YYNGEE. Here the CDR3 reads CASSVGGGANEQFF. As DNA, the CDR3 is TGTGCCAGCAGCGTTGGCGGGGGGGCCAATGAGCAGTTCTTC.

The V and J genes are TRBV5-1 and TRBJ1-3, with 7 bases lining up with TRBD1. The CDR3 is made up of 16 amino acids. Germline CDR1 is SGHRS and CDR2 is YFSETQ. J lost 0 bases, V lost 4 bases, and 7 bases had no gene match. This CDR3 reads CASSLGTAASGNTIYF. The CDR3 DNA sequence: TGCGCCAGCAGCCTAGGGACAGCGGCCTCTGGAAACACCATATATTTT. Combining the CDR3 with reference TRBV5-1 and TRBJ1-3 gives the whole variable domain KAGVTQTPRYLIKTRGQQVTLSCSPISGHRSVSWYQQTPGQGLQFLFEYFSETQRNKGNFPGRFSGRQFSNSRSEMNVSTLELGDSALYLCASSLGTAASGNTIYFGEGSWLTVV.

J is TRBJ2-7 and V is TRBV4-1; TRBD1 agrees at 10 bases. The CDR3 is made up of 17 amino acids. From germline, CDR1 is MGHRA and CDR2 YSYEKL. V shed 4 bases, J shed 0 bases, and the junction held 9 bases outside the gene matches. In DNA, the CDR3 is TGCGCCAGCAGCCTGCCCGGGACAGGGGCCCACTCCTACGAGCAGTACTTC. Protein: CASSLPGTGAHSYEQYF.

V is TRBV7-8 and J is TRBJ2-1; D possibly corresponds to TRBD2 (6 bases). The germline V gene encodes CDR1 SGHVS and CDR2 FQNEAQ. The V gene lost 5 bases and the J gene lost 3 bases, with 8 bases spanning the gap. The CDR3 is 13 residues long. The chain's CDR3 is CASSGDFYNEQFF. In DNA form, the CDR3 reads TGTGCCAGCAGCGGGGACTTCTACAATGAGCAGTTCTTC.

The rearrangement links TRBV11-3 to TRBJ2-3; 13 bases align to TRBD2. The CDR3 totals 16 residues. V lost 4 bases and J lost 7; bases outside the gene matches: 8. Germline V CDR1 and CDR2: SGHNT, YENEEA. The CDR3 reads CASSSHGLAGVNTQYF. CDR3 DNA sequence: TGTGCCAGCAGCTCCCACGGACTAGCGGGGGTAAATACGCAGTATTTT. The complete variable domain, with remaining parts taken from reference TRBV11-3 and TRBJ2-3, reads EAGVVQSPRYKIIEKKQPVAFWCNPISGHNTLYWYLQNLGQGPELLIRYENEEAVDDSQLPKDRFSAERLKGVDSTLKIQPAELGDSAVYLCASSSHGLAGVNTQYFGPGTRLTVL.

The CDR3 DNA sequence: TGTGCCAGCAGCACCGACAGGAACACTGAAGCTTTCTTT. It yields the protein CASSTDRNTEAFF. V is TRBV6-5 and J is TRBJ1-1, with a possible D match to TRBD1 (5 bases). In germline, CDR1 is MNHEY, CDR2 SVGAGI. This CDR3 comprises 13 residues. V lost 6 bases and J lost 1, with 9 bases in between.

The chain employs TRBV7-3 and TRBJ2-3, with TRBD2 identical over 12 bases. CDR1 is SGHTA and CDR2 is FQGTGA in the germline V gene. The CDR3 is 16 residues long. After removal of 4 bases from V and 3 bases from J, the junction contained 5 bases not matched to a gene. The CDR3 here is CASSSRLAGGTDTQYF. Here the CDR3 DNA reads TGTGCCAGCAGCTCCCGTCTAGCGGGGGGGACAGATACGCAGTATTTT.

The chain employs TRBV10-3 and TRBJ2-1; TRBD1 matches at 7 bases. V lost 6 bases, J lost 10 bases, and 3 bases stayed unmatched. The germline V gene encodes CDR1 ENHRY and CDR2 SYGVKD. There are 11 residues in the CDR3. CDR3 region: CAIRGQNEQFF. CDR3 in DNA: TGTGCCATCAGGGGACAGAACGAGCAGTTCTTC.

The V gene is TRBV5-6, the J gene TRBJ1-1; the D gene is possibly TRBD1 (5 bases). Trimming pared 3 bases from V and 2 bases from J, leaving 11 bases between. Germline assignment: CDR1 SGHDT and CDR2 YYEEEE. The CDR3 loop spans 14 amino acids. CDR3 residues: CASSYGTGNTEAFF. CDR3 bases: TGTGCCAGCAGCTACGGGACTGGAAACACTGAAGCTTTCTTT.

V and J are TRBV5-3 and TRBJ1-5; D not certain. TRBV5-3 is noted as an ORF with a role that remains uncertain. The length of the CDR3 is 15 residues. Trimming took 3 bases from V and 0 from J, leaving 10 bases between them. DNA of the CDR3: TGTGCCAGAAGCTGGGAGAAGTATAGCAATCAGCCCCAGCATTTT. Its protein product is CARSWEKYSNQPQHF.